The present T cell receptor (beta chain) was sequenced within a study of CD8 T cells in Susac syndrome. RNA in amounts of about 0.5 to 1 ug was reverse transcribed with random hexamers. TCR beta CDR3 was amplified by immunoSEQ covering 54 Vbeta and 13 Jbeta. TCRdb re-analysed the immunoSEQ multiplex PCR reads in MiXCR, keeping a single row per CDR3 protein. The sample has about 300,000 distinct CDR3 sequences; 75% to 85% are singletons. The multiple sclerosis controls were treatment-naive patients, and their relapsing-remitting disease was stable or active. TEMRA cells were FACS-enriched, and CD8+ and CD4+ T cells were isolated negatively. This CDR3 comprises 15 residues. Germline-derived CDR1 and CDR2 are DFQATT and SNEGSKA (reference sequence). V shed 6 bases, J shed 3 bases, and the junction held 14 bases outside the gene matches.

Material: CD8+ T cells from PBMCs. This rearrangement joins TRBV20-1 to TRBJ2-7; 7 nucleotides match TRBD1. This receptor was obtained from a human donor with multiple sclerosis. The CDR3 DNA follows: TGCAGTGCCCCTAGGGTTGGCCAGGGGGTCTACGAGCAGTACTTC. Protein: CSAPRVGQGVYEQYF.